Below, one T cell receptor beta chain is given with its context. Healthy donors constituted the control group, matched for age and sex. This sample was included in a study of CD8 T cells in Susac syndrome. CDR1 LGHNA and CDR2 YSLEER come from the germline V gene. The CDR3 is 14 amino acids. Deletions cut 0 bases from V and 0 bases from J, with 4 bases between. RNA in amounts of about 0.45 to 1 ug was reverse transcribed with random hexamers. The TCR beta CDR3 was amplified by immunoSEQ multiplex PCR across 54 Vbeta, 13 Jbeta. TCRdb passed the immunoSEQ multiplex PCR reads through MiXCR, listing each CDR3 protein once. The repertoire consists of roughly 200,000 distinct CDR3 sequences, with 90% to 95% occurring once and the leading ten covering about 0.1%.

The chain carries TRBV4-3 and TRBJ2-3, with D unclear. The sequence was obtained from a human donor in good health. Sequencing was carried out using CD4+ T cells from PBMCs. As DNA, the CDR3 is TGCGCCAGCAGCCAAGATATGAGCACAGATACGCAGTATTTT. It specifies CASSQDMSTDTQYF.